Listed below are T cell receptor beta chains from one sample, sequenced in a study of shared clonotypes between healthy human individuals. This table comes from immunoSEQ multiplex PCR, and its TCRdb copy is limited to in-frame clones, with some not included. Here the sample spans some 800,000 clones, 85% to 95% being singletons. The sample comprised naive CD8+ T cells sorted from blood. These receptors all come from a man aged 25 to 40 in good health. Each CDR3 is given with its conserved first and last residue. A D gene is named only where the DNA matches it firmly. Clone size is stated in some rows and not others, as once, few, many or a class when expanded.

D,size,V,J,DNA,CDR3
NA,NA,TRBV28,TRBJ2-7,TGTGCCAGCAGGCAGTCGACAGGCACTACCTACGAGCAGTACTTC,CASRQSTGTTYEQYF
TRBD1,few,TRBV6-5,TRBJ2-7,TGTGCCAGCAGTTACACTTGGGACAGATCCTACGAGCAGTACTTC,CASSYTWDRSYEQYF
NA,NA,TRBV7-9,TRBJ2-6,TGTGCCAGCAGCTTAGCCAGCTCTGGGGCCAACGTCCTGACTTTC,CASSLASSGANVLTF
NA,NA,TRBV28,TRBJ1-5,TGTGCCAGCACCAAGACGAGGTCGGGGTTCGATCAGCCCCAGCATTTT,CASTKTRSGFDQPQHF
TRBD1,once,TRBV11-2,TRBJ2-1,TGTGCCAGCAGCACCCATCCGGGACAGGGGTCCAATGAGCAGTTCTTC,CASSTHPGQGSNEQFF
TRBD1,NA,TRBV27,TRBJ2-1,TGTGCCAGCAGTTCCCGGACAGGGGGTGATGAGCAGTTCTTC,CASSSRTGGDEQFF
NA,NA,TRBV6-5,TRBJ2-7,TGTGCCAGCACCGCCGGGCACCCCTACGAGCAGTACTTC,CASTAGHPYEQYF
NA,NA,TRBV7-9,TRBJ2-1,TGTGCCAGCAGCTTAGCGTATGAGCAGTTCTTC,CASSLAYEQFF
TRBD1,NA,TRBV2,TRBJ1-5,TGTGCCCCAGGGCAGGGGGCCGATCAGGGGAATCAGCCCCAGCATTTT,CAPGQGADQGNQPQHF
NA,NA,TRBV2,TRBJ2-7,TGTGCCAGCAGTGAAAGCTCTTCCAGCTCCTACGAGCAGTACTTC,CASSESSSSSYEQYF
NA,NA,TRBV27,TRBJ1-1,TGTGCCAGCAGTTCCAACGCTGAAGCTTTCTTT,CASSSNAEAFF
TRBD1,NA,TRBV2,TRBJ1-1,TGTGCCAGCAGTTTTACATTGACAGGGCCCACTGAAGCTTTCTTT,CASSFTLTGPTEAFF
NA,many,TRBV9,TRBJ2-5,TGTGCCAGCAGCGTAGGTAACGGCCTCCGGGAGACCCAGTACTTC,CASSVGNGLRETQYF
TRBD1,NA,TRBV7-9,TRBJ1-4,TGTGCCAGCAGTCCGACCGGGACAGGGATAGGAAAACTGTTTTTT,CASSPTGTGIGKLFF
NA,NA,TRBV14,TRBJ2-3,TGTGCCAGCAGCCAATTGTCAGAATTAGATACGCAGTATTTT,CASSQLSELDTQYF
TRBD2,NA,TRBV15,TRBJ2-2,TGTGCCACCAGCAGATTTGATCTACCAGGGACTAGCGCCACCGGGGAGCTGTTTTTT,CATSRFDLPGTSATGELFF
NA,once,TRBV7-9,TRBJ1-4,TGTGCCAGCACAGGGAGGGGAACTAATGAAAAACTGTTTTTT,CASTGRGTNEKLFF
NA,NA,TRBV7-2,TRBJ2-7,TGTGCCAGCAGCTCCGATCTTGGGACTGCTTCGCTCGAGCAGTACTTC,CASSSDLGTASLEQYF
NA,NA,TRBV7-9,TRBJ2-7,TGTGCCAGCAGCCAAATAGGCGGAACCTACGAGCAGTACTTC,CASSQIGGTYEQYF
TRBD2,NA,TRBV27,TRBJ2-2,TGTGCCAGCAGACTAGCGGGAGGACCGGCGGGCGGGGAGCTGTTTTTT,CASRLAGGPAGGELFF
NA,NA,TRBV18,TRBJ1-4,TGTGCCAGCTCCCCAGGTCGCGGGGTTGAAAAACTGTTTTTT,CASSPGRGVEKLFF
NA,NA,TRBV6-1,TRBJ1-5,TGTGCCAGCAGTGAAAAGGTAGGCAATCAGCCCCAGCATTTT,CASSEKVGNQPQHF
NA,NA,TRBV28,TRBJ2-5,TGTGCCAGCAGGATTGGGGTCTCGGAGACCCAGTACTTC,CASRIGVSETQYF
NA,NA,TRBV9,TRBJ1-2,TGTGCCAGCAGCGTACGGAGTAGTTCGAATGTTGATGGCTACACCTTC,CASSVRSSSNVDGYTF
TRBD2,NA,TRBV27,TRBJ2-1,TGTGCCAGCAGTTCGGGACTACACTACAATGAGCAGTTCTTC,CASSSGLHYNEQFF
NA,NA,TRBV7-9,TRBJ2-7,TGTGCCAGCAGCTTAGGGGACAACTACGAGCAGTACTTC,CASSLGDNYEQYF